A selection of T cell receptor beta chains follows, all from one sample in a study of OX40 agonist ivuxolimab in advanced cancers. Generated by immunoSEQ multiplex PCR, the TCRdb table keeps only in-frame clones and is missing some. The profile covers 76,000 or so clones, with approximately 83% appearing a single time and approximately 5% taken by the ten largest. The sample in question was CD4+ or CD8+ T cells sorted from blood, obtained in a trial of the OX40 agonist ivuxolimab. The origin of the receptors is an adult with an advanced solid tumor such as melanoma, head and neck, liver or kidney cancer. Each CDR3 is given with its conserved first and last residue. A D gene is named only where the DNA matches it firmly. Rows may omit the clone size; those that give it use once, few, many or a size class.

V: TRBV10-3; J: TRBJ1-3; D: NA; size: NA; DNA: TGTGCCATCAGCGCCAGTGGAAACACCATATATTTT; CDR3: CAISASGNTIYF
V: TRBV5-1; J: TRBJ2-2; D: NA; size: once; DNA: TGCGCCAGCAGCTACGGCCTAGCAGGGGACGGGGAGCTGTTTTTT; CDR3: CASSYGLAGDGELFF
V: TRBV2; J: TRBJ2-3; D: TRBD2; size: once; DNA: TGTGCCAGCAGTGAATTCGCTAGCGGGGGGGAGGATCTCACAGATACGCAGTATTTT; CDR3: CASSEFASGGEDLTDTQYF
V: TRBV6-6; J: TRBJ1-4; D: NA; size: NA; DNA: TGTGCCAGCAATAACCGGGGCTGGAATGAAAAACTGTTTTTT; CDR3: CASNNRGWNEKLFF
V: TRBV21-1; J: TRBJ1-2; D: NA; size: NA; DNA: NA; CDR3: CASSKVGKGTPNDYGYTF
V: TRBV11-2; J: TRBJ1-1; D: TRBD1; size: NA; DNA: TGTGCCAGCAGCACATTACAGGGGTACAACACTGAAGCTTTCTTT; CDR3: CASSTLQGYNTEAFF
V: TRBV4-3; J: TRBJ2-1; D: TRBD2; size: NA; DNA: TGCGCCAGCAGCCCGGGACTAGCGGGGCCTACCTACAATGAGCAGTTCTTC; CDR3: CASSPGLAGPTYNEQFF
V: TRBV6-4; J: TRBJ2-3; D: NA; size: NA; DNA: TGTGCCAGCAGTGACTTTCCTTTAGGGGCGGCCACAGATACGCAGTATTTT; CDR3: CASSDFPLGAATDTQYF
V: TRBV7-2; J: TRBJ1-2; D: NA; size: many; DNA: TGTGCCAGCAGCTTAGAGGGCACGCAGGGCTCTGGCTACACCTTC; CDR3: CASSLEGTQGSGYTF
V: TRBV27; J: TRBJ2-5; D: TRBD1; size: NA; DNA: TGTGCCAGCAGACTGACAGGGTATCGAGAGACCCAGTACTTC; CDR3: CASRLTGYRETQYF
V: TRBV7-9; J: TRBJ2-1; D: NA; size: NA; DNA: TGTGCCAGCAGCTTAGCGGGTCCTTACAATGAGCAGTTCTTC; CDR3: CASSLAGPYNEQFF
V: TRBV19; J: TRBJ2-3; D: TRBD1; size: NA; DNA: TGTGCCAGTAGTATGGGGAGACAGGGGACAGATACGCAGTATTTT; CDR3: CASSMGRQGTDTQYF
V: TRBV10-3; J: TRBJ2-5; D: NA; size: NA; DNA: TGTGCCATCAGTTATGGGGGGCAAGAGACCCAGTACTTC; CDR3: CAISYGGQETQYF
V: TRBV7-9; J: TRBJ2-2; D: NA; size: NA; DNA: TGTGCCAGCAGTTACCGACAGAACACCGGGGAGCTGTTTTTT; CDR3: CASSYRQNTGELFF
V: TRBV5-1; J: TRBJ1-3; D: NA; size: NA; DNA: TGCGCCAGCAGCCAAGGTTCTACGGGAAACACCATATATTTT; CDR3: CASSQGSTGNTIYF
V: TRBV5-1; J: TRBJ2-5; D: NA; size: NA; DNA: TGCGCCAGCAGCTGGAACCCGGGACGGGAACAAGAGACCCAGTACTTC; CDR3: CASSWNPGREQETQYF
V: TRBV6-5; J: TRBJ2-1; D: TRBD1; size: NA; DNA: TGTGCCAGCAGTTACTCGACAGGGATCCATGAGCAGTTCTTC; CDR3: CASSYSTGIHEQFF
V: TRBV2; J: TRBJ2-3; D: TRBD2; size: NA; DNA: TGTGCCTGCGGACTAGCGGGAATAAGCACAGATACGCAGTATTTT; CDR3: CACGLAGISTDTQYF
V: TRBV4-3; J: TRBJ1-4; D: NA; size: NA; DNA: TGCGCCAGCAGCCAAGACCCCGTCTCTAAGACTAATGAAAAACTGTTTTTT; CDR3: CASSQDPVSKTNEKLFF
V: TRBV21-1; J: TRBJ2-1; D: NA; size: NA; DNA: TGTGCCAGCAGCAAAGGGAGACTAGCGGACGCCTCCTACAATGAGCAGTTCTTC; CDR3: CASSKGRLADASYNEQFF
V: TRBV19; J: TRBJ1-1; D: TRBD1; size: NA; DNA: TGTGCCAGTAGGGGACAGCCGCTCCCGGGAGCTTTCTTT; CDR3: CASRGQPLPGAFF
V: TRBV7-9; J: TRBJ2-1; D: NA; size: NA; DNA: TGTGCCAGCAGCTTAGTCGGCTTAAGCCGCGACAATGAGCAGTTCTTC; CDR3: CASSLVGLSRDNEQFF
V: TRBV10-3; J: TRBJ1-2; D: NA; size: NA; DNA: TGTGCCATCATGAGTCGGCAGGACTCCTATGGCTACACCTTC; CDR3: CAIMSRQDSYGYTF
V: TRBV4-1; J: TRBJ1-3; D: NA; size: NA; DNA: TGCGCCAGCAGCCAAGAAAGGGGAGCGACGGGAAACACCATATATTTT; CDR3: CASSQERGATGNTIYF
V: TRBV18; J: TRBJ2-3; D: TRBD1; size: NA; DNA: TGTGCCAGCTGCTCGACAGGGTTTAAAGATACGCAGTATTTT; CDR3: CASCSTGFKDTQYF
V: TRBV19; J: TRBJ1-2; D: TRBD1; size: few; DNA: TGTGCCAGTAGTATAGGGACAGGGAACTATGGCTACACCTTC; CDR3: CASSIGTGNYGYTF
V: TRBV4-3; J: TRBJ1-1; D: NA; size: once; DNA: TGCGCCAGCAGCCACGGACAGACGAACACTGAAGCTTTCTTT; CDR3: CASSHGQTNTEAFF
V: TRBV9; J: TRBJ2-7; D: TRBD2; size: NA; DNA: TGTGCCAGCAGCAAGACTAGCGGGGGGTACGAGCAGTACTTC; CDR3: CASSKTSGGYEQYF
V: TRBV2; J: TRBJ2-7; D: NA; size: NA; DNA: TGTGCCAGCAGTGAAGGCGGAGTCCTGAGCTCCTACGAGCAGTACTTC; CDR3: CASSEGGVLSSYEQYF
V: TRBV5-1; J: TRBJ2-7; D: NA; size: NA; DNA: TGCGCCAGCAGCTTGGCCACCGGGACGGATGACTACGAGCAGTACTTC; CDR3: CASSLATGTDDYEQYF
V: TRBV7-2; J: TRBJ1-5; D: NA; size: NA; DNA: TGTGCCAGCAGCTGGGGACGGAGCAATCAGCCCCAGCATTTT; CDR3: CASSWGRSNQPQHF
V: TRBV27; J: TRBJ1-1; D: NA; size: NA; DNA: TGTGCCAGCAGTTCGGAGGGTTGGAACACTGAAGCTTTCTTT; CDR3: CASSSEGWNTEAFF
V: TRBV11-2; J: TRBJ1-2; D: TRBD1; size: few; DNA: TGTGCCAGCAGCCGTGGGACAGCGAACTATGGCTACACCTTC; CDR3: CASSRGTANYGYTF
V: TRBV19; J: TRBJ2-3; D: TRBD2; size: NA; DNA: TGTGCCAGTAGTCTTGGGGGACTAGCGGCAGATACGCAGTATTTT; CDR3: CASSLGGLAADTQYF
V: TRBV7-9; J: TRBJ2-3; D: NA; size: NA; DNA: TGTGCCAGCAGCTCTAATTCAGGGAGCACAGATACGCAGTATTTT; CDR3: CASSSNSGSTDTQYF
V: TRBV7-2; J: TRBJ2-7; D: TRBD1; size: NA; DNA: TGTGCCAGCAGCTTAGAAGGGGGCACAGGGTCATACGAGCAGTACTTC; CDR3: CASSLEGGTGSYEQYF
V: TRBV7-2; J: TRBJ1-2; D: TRBD1; size: medium-sized; DNA: TGTGCCAGCAGCGAAGGACAGGGAAGGAGCTACACCTTC; CDR3: CASSEGQGRSYTF
V: TRBV5-6; J: TRBJ2-3; D: NA; size: NA; DNA: TGTGCCAGCAGCCGCAGGGACGGTACAGATACGCAGTATTTT; CDR3: CASSRRDGTDTQYF
V: TRBV18; J: TRBJ1-3; D: NA; size: NA; DNA: TGTGCCAGCTCGTCCCAGAGCCTACACTCTGGAAACACCATATATTTT; CDR3: CASSSQSLHSGNTIYF
V: TRBV7-9; J: TRBJ2-1; D: NA; size: NA; DNA: TGTGCCAGCAGCTTGGGGAAGAACAATGAGCAGTTCTTC; CDR3: CASSLGKNNEQFF
V: TRBV7-8; J: TRBJ2-7; D: NA; size: NA; DNA: TGTGCCAGCAGCATGACAGAATTAGGTGACGAGCAGTACTTC; CDR3: CASSMTELGDEQYF
V: TRBV19; J: TRBJ2-7; D: TRBD2; size: NA; DNA: TGTGCCAGTAGTGCCGGACTAGCGGGTTACGAGCAGTACTTC; CDR3: CASSAGLAGYEQYF
V: TRBV19; J: TRBJ2-2; D: NA; size: NA; DNA: TGTGCCAGTAGTATGGGTGTGCGGGTCGCGAACACCGGGGAGCTGTTTTTT; CDR3: CASSMGVRVANTGELFF
V: TRBV7-9; J: TRBJ1-1; D: NA; size: NA; DNA: TGTGCCAGCAGCTTAGTTGGGAACACTGAAGCTTTCTTT; CDR3: CASSLVGNTEAFF
V: TRBV23-1; J: TRBJ1-1; D: NA; size: NA; DNA: TGCGCCAGAAGTGACAGGCACACTGAAGCTTTCTTT; CDR3: CARSDRHTEAFF
V: TRBV5-1; J: TRBJ2-1; D: TRBD2; size: NA; DNA: TGCGCCAGCAGTTTCGGGACTAGCGGGAGGAGCTCCTACAATGAGCAGTTCTTC; CDR3: CASSFGTSGRSSYNEQFF
V: TRBV5-6; J: TRBJ2-7; D: NA; size: NA; DNA: TGTGCCAGCAGCTTGGCGGCAGGGCCCGAGCAGTACTTC; CDR3: CASSLAAGPEQYF
V: TRBV18; J: TRBJ2-7; D: NA; size: NA; DNA: TGTGCCAGCTCACCAGAGTCGAGCGAGCAGTACTTC; CDR3: CASSPESSEQYF
V: TRBV6-5; J: TRBJ2-2; D: NA; size: NA; DNA: TGTGCCAGCAGTTACTCCGGGCAGGGTGGCACCGGGGAGCTGTTTTTT; CDR3: CASSYSGQGGTGELFF